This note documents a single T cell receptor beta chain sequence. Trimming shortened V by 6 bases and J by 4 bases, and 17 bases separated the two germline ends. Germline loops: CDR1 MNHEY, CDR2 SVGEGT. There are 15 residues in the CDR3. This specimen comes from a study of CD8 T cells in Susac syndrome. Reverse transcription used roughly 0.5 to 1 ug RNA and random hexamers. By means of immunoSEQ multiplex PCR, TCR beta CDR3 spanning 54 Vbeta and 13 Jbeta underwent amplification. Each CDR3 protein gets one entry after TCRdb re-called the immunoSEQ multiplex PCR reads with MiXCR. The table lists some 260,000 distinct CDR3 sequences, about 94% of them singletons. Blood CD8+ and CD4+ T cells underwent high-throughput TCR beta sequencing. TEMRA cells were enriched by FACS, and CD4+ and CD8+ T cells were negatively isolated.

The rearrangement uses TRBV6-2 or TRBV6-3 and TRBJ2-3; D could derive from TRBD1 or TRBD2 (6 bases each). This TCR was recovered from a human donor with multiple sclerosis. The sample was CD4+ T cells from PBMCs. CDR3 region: CASSGLRGRADTQYF. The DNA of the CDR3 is TGTGCCAGCAGCGGACTTCGGGGGCGAGCAGATACGCAGTATTTT.